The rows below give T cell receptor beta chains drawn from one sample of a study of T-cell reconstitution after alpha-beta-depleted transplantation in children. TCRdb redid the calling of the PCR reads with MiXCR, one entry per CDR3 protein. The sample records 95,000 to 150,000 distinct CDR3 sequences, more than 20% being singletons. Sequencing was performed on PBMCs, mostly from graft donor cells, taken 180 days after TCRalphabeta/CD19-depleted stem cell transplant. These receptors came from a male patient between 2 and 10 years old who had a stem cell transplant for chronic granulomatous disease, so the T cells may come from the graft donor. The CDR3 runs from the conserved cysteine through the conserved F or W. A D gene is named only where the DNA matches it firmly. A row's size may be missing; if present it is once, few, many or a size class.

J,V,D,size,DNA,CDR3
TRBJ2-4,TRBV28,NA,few,TGTGCCAGCAGCGGAAACATTCAGTACTTC,CASSGNIQYF
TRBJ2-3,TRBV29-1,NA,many,TGCAGCGTTGAAGTTGGGACACGGCTTCACACAGATACGCAGTATTTT,CSVEVGTRLHTDTQYF
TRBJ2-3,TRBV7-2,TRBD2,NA,TGTGCCAGCAGCTTACCGGGACTAGCGGGCGTCCCTAGCACAGATACGCAGTATTTT,CASSLPGLAGVPSTDTQYF
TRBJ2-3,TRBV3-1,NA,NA,TGTGCCAGCAGCCAAGATGCGGGTAGGGATACGCAGTATTTT,CASSQDAGRDTQYF
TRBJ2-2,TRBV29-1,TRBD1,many,TGCAGCGTTACCGGGACAGGGCCGAACACCGGGGAGCTGTTTTTT,CSVTGTGPNTGELFF
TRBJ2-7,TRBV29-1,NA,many,TGCAGCGTTGGGACAGCCCTTCCCTACGAGCAGTACTTC,CSVGTALPYEQYF
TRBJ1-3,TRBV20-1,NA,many,TGCAGTGCTAGAGATCCGGGGTCCTCTGGAAACACCATATATTTT,CSARDPGSSGNTIYF
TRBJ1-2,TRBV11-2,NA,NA,TGTGCCAGCAGCCTGACATGGACAGCCAACTATGGCTACACCTTC,CASSLTWTANYGYTF
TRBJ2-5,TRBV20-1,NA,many,TGCAGTGCAGACCGGCCAGTGTTGGAGACCCAGTACTTC,CSADRPVLETQYF
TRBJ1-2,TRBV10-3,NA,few,TGTGCCATCAGTGAGTCGGGTCGGCAGGGAGTTAGCTATGGCTACACCTTC,CAISESGRQGVSYGYTF
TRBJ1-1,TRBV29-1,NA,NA,TGCAGCGTTGACCTCACGAACACTGAAGCTTTCTTT,CSVDLTNTEAFF
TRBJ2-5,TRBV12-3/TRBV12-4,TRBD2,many,TGTGCCAGCACCCCCCCCCTAGCGGGAGAAGAGACCCAGTACTTC,CASTPPLAGEETQYF
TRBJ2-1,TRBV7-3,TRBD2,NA,TGTGCCAGCCACACTAGCGGGGGGTGCAATGAGCAGTTCTTC,CASHTSGGCNEQFF
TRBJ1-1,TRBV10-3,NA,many,TGTGCCATCAGTGAGTCGGGGCTGAACACTGAAGCTTTCTTT,CAISESGLNTEAFF
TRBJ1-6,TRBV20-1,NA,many,TGCAGTGCATCCGAGGGCAGCAATTCACCCCTCCACTTT,CSASEGSNSPLHF
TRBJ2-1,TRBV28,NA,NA,TGTGCCAGCAGTTTTAAGGGCGAGCAGTTCTTC,CASSFKGEQFF
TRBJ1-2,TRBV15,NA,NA,TGTGCCACCAGCAGAGAAGGCAAGGTGGGATTCTTC,CATSREGKVGFF
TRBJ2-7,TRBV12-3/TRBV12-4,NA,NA,TGTGCCAGCAGTTTGTGGTACGAGCAGTACTTC,CASSLWYEQYF
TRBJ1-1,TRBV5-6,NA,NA,TGTGCCAGCAGCTTGGCCGGACAGCTGAACACTGAAGCTTTCTTT,CASSLAGQLNTEAFF
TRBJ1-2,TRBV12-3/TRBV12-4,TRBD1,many,TGTGCCAGCAGTCCCACAGGGGCGGGGCGCTACACCTTC,CASSPTGAGRYTF
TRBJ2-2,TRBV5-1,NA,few,TGCGCCAGCAGCTTGGGTCCAGGGCGCACCGGGGAGCTGTTTTTT,CASSLGPGRTGELFF
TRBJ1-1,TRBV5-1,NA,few,TGCGCCAGCAGCTTCTACGCCGGGACCGGTGGGGACACTGAAGCTTTCTTT,CASSFYAGTGGDTEAFF
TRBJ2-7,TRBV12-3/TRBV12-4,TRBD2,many,TGTGCCAGCAGTCCCCGTCTTATTAGCGGGGACGAGCAGTACTTC,CASSPRLISGDEQYF
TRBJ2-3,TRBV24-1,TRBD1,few,TGTGCCACCAGTGAATCCGGACAGGGGGATGCAGATACGCAGTATTTT,CATSESGQGDADTQYF
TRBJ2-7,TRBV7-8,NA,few,TGTGCCAGCAGCTATGTCCTTACCGGCTCCTACGAGCAGTACTTC,CASSYVLTGSYEQYF
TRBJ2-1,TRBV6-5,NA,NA,TGTGCCAGCAGTTATAATCGAGAAAATGAGCAGTTCTTC,CASSYNRENEQFF
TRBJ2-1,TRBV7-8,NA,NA,TGTGCCAGCAGCGGGGGACTTCTAAACTACAATGAGCAGTTCTTC,CASSGGLLNYNEQFF
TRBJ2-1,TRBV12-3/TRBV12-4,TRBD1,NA,TGTGCCAGCAGGCACGACAGGGGCTCCTACAATGAGCAGTTCTTC,CASRHDRGSYNEQFF
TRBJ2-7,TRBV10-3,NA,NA,TGTGCCATCACGGGGACAGCCGGGACTCCCCTGTACTTC,CAITGTAGTPLYF
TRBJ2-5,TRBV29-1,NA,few,TGCAGCGTCCGAATGGGTGGGGAGACCCAGTACTTC,CSVRMGGETQYF
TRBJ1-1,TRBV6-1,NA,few,TGTGCCAGCATGGGGGCAGGGTGGTTGGGCACTGAAGCTTTCTTT,CASMGAGWLGTEAFF
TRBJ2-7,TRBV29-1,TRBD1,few,TGCAGCGCAACAGGGGTCGAGCAGTACTTC,CSATGVEQYF
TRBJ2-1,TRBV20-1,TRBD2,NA,TGCAGTGCCAATCCACCCGGTCGGACTAGCTACAATGAGCAGTTCTTC,CSANPPGRTSYNEQFF
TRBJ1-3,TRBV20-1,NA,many,TGCAGTGTCGGCGGACAGCCCCTCTCTGGAAACACCATATATTTT,CSVGGQPLSGNTIYF
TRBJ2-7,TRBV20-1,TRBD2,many,TGCAGTGCCCAGGGACTAGCGGGAGTTGGCGAGCAGTACTTC,CSAQGLAGVGEQYF
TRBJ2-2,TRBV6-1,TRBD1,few,TGTGCCAGCAGTACCACGACAGGGAGGAACACCGGGGAGCTGTTTTTT,CASSTTTGRNTGELFF
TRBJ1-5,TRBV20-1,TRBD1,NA,TGCAGTGCTAGAACCATAGGACAGGGGAGCAATCAGCCCCAGCATTTT,CSARTIGQGSNQPQHF
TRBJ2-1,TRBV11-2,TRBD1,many,TGTGCCAGCAGCCCCCCGGGACAGGACTACAATGAGCAGTTCTTC,CASSPPGQDYNEQFF
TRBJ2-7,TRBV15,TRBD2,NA,TGTGCCACCAGCCACCAGACTAGCGTCAACTACGAGCAGTACTTC,CATSHQTSVNYEQYF
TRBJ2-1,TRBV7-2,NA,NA,TGTGCCAGCAGATTTGAGGGGGACCAACAGTTCTTC,CASRFEGDQQFF
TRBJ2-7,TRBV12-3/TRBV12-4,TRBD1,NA,TGTGCCAGCAGTTTTTTGGACAGGGCGTACGAGCAGTACTTC,CASSFLDRAYEQYF
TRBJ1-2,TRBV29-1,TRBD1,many,TGCAGCGTGGGGGACAGGGGGCCCTACTATGGCTACACCTTC,CSVGDRGPYYGYTF
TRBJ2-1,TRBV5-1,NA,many,TGCGCCAGCACCCTCAGGGACTCCTACAATGAGCAGTTCTTC,CASTLRDSYNEQFF
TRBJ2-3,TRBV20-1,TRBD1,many,TGCAGTGCTCTGTCGGACAGGGGGTTGGCAGATACGCAGTATTTT,CSALSDRGLADTQYF
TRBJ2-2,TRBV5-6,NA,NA,TGTGCCAGCAGCCAGCCGGGGGGGGAGCTGTTTTTT,CASSQPGGELFF
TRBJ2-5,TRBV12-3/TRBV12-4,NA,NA,TGTGCCAGCAGTTATAGCACCACAAGCCAGTACTTC,CASSYSTTSQYF
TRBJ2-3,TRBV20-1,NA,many,TGCAGTGCGCCAGCGGACTTCACAGATACGCAGTATTTT,CSAPADFTDTQYF
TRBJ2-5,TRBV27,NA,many,TGTGCCAGCAGTTTATCGAGTTTTGGGCAAGAGACCCAGTACTTC,CASSLSSFGQETQYF
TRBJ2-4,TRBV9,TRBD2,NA,TGTGCCAGCAGCGTAGATGGCGGGAGAGTGGCCAAAAACATTCAGTACTTC,CASSVDGGRVAKNIQYF
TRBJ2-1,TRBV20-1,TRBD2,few,TGCAGTGCTAGTGGACTAGCGGCCAATGAGCAGTTCTTC,CSASGLAANEQFF
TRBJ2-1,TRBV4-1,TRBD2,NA,TGCGCCAGCAGCCAAGTGCTAGCGGGATCGGGTGAGCAGTTCTTC,CASSQVLAGSGEQFF
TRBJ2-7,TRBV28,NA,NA,TGTGCCAGCAGTTTATTCTCATCAGGGTACTACGAGCAGTACTTC,CASSLFSSGYYEQYF
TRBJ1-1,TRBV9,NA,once,TGTGCCAGCAGCGTAGACGTGGGCCCGAACACTGAAGCTTTCTTT,CASSVDVGPNTEAFF
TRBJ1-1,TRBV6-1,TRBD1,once,TGTGCCAGCAGTCGATACAACAGGGGTCAACCAGAAGCTTTCTTT,CASSRYNRGQPEAFF